These 5 T cell receptor beta chains originate from one sample sequenced in a study of blood T cell repertoires in COVID-19. The repertoire was sequenced with immunoSEQ multiplex PCR; TCRdb's copy has only in-frame clones and lacks some. The sample gives 250,000 to 300,000 clones, 88% of which show up once; 10% is in the top ten. The sample taken for sequencing was peripheral blood. These receptors were collected from an older woman with COVID-19, enrolled during active disease.

This clone was found many times. This chain uses TRBV5-4 with TRBJ2-7, with TRBD2 matching 9 bases. From germline, CDR1 is SGHNT and CDR2 YYREEE (reference sequence). J was trimmed by 3 bases and V by 2 bases; bases with no gene match: 6. CDR3 length: 15 residues. The CDR3 here is CASSFKNSGSYEQYF. As DNA, the CDR3 is TGTGCCAGCAGCTTTAAGAATAGCGGGAGCTACGAGCAGTACTTC.

This clone is a singleton in its sample. The CDR3: CASSQGQIAYEQYF. Written as DNA, the CDR3 is TGTGCCAGCAGCCAAGGCCAGATTGCCTACGAGCAGTACTTC. The chain employs TRBV3-1 (or the pseudogene TRBV3-2) and TRBJ2-7; D gene unclear. V lost 1 base to trimming and J lost 2 bases, with 9 bases between them. This CDR3 is built from 14 residues. Germline V gene data show CDR1 as LGHDT and CDR2 as YNNKEL (reference sequence).

This chain connects TRBV16 to TRBJ1-1; 10 positions match TRBD1. With 5 bases clipped from V and 4 bases from J, the junction kept 4 bases outside the gene matches. This CDR3 has 14 amino acids. Per the germline V gene, CDR1 is KGHSY and CDR2 is FQNENV. The CDR3 DNA sequence: TGTGCCAGCAGCTTCGGACAGGGGGGCACTGAAGCTTTCTTT. It is translated as CASSFGQGGTEAFF.

This chain connects TRBV19 to TRBJ2-2; 8 bases are shared with TRBD1. V shed 4 bases and J 6 bases; nucleotides not matched to a gene: 4. The germline gives CDR1 LNHDA, CDR2 SQIVND (reference sequence). This CDR3 comprises 14 residues. The CDR3 DNA reads as TGTGCCAGTAGTACAGGGGGCCCAGCCGGGGAGCTGTTTTTT. Residues: CASSTGGPAGELFF.

A single count supports this clone. The chain's CDR3 is CASSYQGGTDTQYF. The CDR3 bases are TGTGCCAGCAGTTACCAGGGTGGCACAGATACGCAGTATTTT. V is TRBV6-6 and J is TRBJ2-3; weak D call: TRBD1 (5 bases). Germline values: CDR1 MNHNY, CDR2 SVGAGI (reference sequence). This CDR3 spans 14 amino acids. V gave up 2 bases and J gave up 1 base, with 7 bases separating them.